One TCR beta chain is described in this entry. A read error is possible here, since a much larger clone lies one base away. There are 14 residues in the CDR3. The entry originates in a study of T-cell reconstitution after alpha-beta-depleted transplantation in children. Unique molecular identifiers tagged the TCRbeta library. TCRdb re-analysed the PCR reads in MiXCR, keeping a single row per CDR3 protein. The repertoire consists of approximately 200,000 distinct CDR3 sequences, with about 15% occurring once and the leading ten covering roughly 13%. V and J are TRBV12-3 or TRBV12-4 and TRBJ1-5; 7 bases align to TRBD1. The TCR was taken from a human donor who donated a stem cell graft to a child with acute lymphoblastic leukemia. The sample here was PBMCs from the stem cell graft donor, taken from the stem cell graft. The CDR3 loop is CATSFGQGGQPQHF. The CDR3 DNA is TGTGCCACCAGTTTCGGGCAGGGGGGACAGCCCCAGCATTTT.